This TCR beta chain was sequenced in a study of blood T cells in healthy people across ages. V lost 0 bases and J 7 bases, leaving 19 bases between the germline ends. This CDR3 spans 16 amino acids. Looked up from germline, CDR1 is SGHAT and CDR2 is FQNNGV. This clonotype was recorded a few times. A clone one base away is much larger, so this may be a read error. The second PCR ran roughly 6 to 11 cycles with a sample-barcoded 5' primer and J-beta primers. TCRdb used MiXCR to reprocess the 5' RACE reads, holding one entry per CDR3 protein. The sample comprises about 930,000 distinct CDR3 sequences, 25% to 30% of which are singletons, and 10% rests with the top ten. This sample also belongs to another study, concerning T cells of mothers and their children. As that report states: It was related mother-child pairs that showed slightly higher overlap than unrelated pairs, without reaching significance.

Sequencing input: blood. This receptor was identified in a middle-aged woman in good health. The rearrangement joins TRBV11-2 to TRBJ2-7, with D perhaps matching TRBD1 (6 bases). CDR3 in DNA: TGTGCCAGCAGCTTAGAAGCCAGCGACCCCACAGGGGAGCAGTACTTC. Its translation is CASSLEASDPTGEQYF. The full variable domain, its missing parts supplied by reference TRBV11-2 and TRBJ2-7, is EAGVAQSPRYKIIEKRQSVAFWCNPISGHATLYWYQQILGQGPKLLIQFQNNGVVDDSQLPKDRFSAERLKGVDSTLKIQPAKLEDSAVYLCASSLEASDPTGEQYFGPGTRLTVT.